This T cell receptor beta chain was captured by sequencing in a study of human T cells and chemical hapten exposure. Trimming took 4 bases from V and 2 from J, leaving 16 bases between them. This CDR3 has 16 amino acids. CDR1 is SGHAT, CDR2 FQNNGV, per germline. Study findings and constraints: It was expanded TCRs that formed significantly more large CDR3 similarity clusters than controls did.

With respect to this clonotype: Its antigen is unknown.

Stated time point: patch test 1, 2 weeks after DPC sensitization. Treatment given: therapeutic diphenylcyclopropenone sensitization with weekly scalp DPC. Blood was drawn before each patch test was applied. Sample donors consisted of patients with alopecia, aged 18 to 70 years, who were suitable for DPC. Original analysis: Between about 20,000 and 750,000 TCRs appeared in each sample, and the median stood at around 92,000. TCRdb reanalysed the RACE reads using MiXCR and keeps one entry per CDR3 protein. The V and J calls were determined by TCRdb, not by the authors. There are about 360,000 distinct CDR3 sequences in the sample; roughly 6.9% occur only once, and 8% to 9% lies in the top ten.

The rearrangement links TRBV11-2 to TRBJ2-3; a possible D gene is TRBD2 (6 bases). The clonotype originates from a woman between 18 and 30 years old with alopecia areata. Some clones in this sample may be carry-over from other donors' samples. The sample in question was whole blood, obtained in connection with sensitization to the hapten diphenylcyclopropenone (DPC). The CDR3 sequence is CASSSRDWNITDTQYF. CDR3 DNA: TGTGCCAGCAGCTCAAGGGACTGGAATATCACAGATACGCAGTATTTT.